The next 12 T cell receptor beta chains were all read from a single sample in a study of T cells after yellow fever vaccination. In TCRdb, the 5' RACE reads were re-called with MiXCR into one record per CDR3 protein. The sample consists of about 340,000 distinct CDR3 sequences, about an eighth of them appearing once. The sequencing here drew on CD4+ T cells sorted from PBMCs, taken 15 days after the yellow fever booster vaccination. The receptors were gathered from a man between 18 and 35 years old who received the YFV17D yellow fever vaccine.

This clonotype was recorded at least ten times. This chain links TRBV12-3 or TRBV12-4 with TRBJ1-1; 8 bases fit TRBD1. The CDR3 loop spans 14 amino acids. J was trimmed by 6 bases and V by 8 bases; bases with no gene match: 11. The CDR3 DNA reads TGTGCCAGCTCCCGGGACAGGCGGCGCGCTGAAGCTTTCTTT. It codes for CASSRDRRRAEAFF.

This chain joins TRBV3-1 and TRBJ2-5, with TRBD2 matching 8 bases. The J segment lost 5 bases and the V segment lost 4 bases, leaving 9 bases of the junction unmatched. The CDR3 contains 15 residues. Germline V gives CDR1 LGHDT, CDR2 YNNKEL (reference sequence). The CDR3 DNA sequence: TGTGCCAGCAGCCCAAGCGGGGGCAACAGGGAGACCCAGTACTTC. Its translation is CASSPSGGNRETQYF.

CDR3 in amino acids: CASSYSQSAYGYTF. The CDR3 DNA is TGTGCCAGCAGTTACTCGCAGAGTGCCTATGGCTACACCTTC. The V and J genes are TRBV6-2 or TRBV6-3 and TRBJ1-2; D remains unclear. The V end lost 0 bases, the J end lost 4 bases, and 9 bases lay between the germline ends. The CDR3 loop spans 14 amino acids. Germline values: CDR1 MNHEY, CDR2 SVGEGT.

This rearrangement joins TRBV7-2 to TRBJ2-5; D is perhaps TRBD2 (6 bases). This CDR3 spans 20 amino acids. Trimming stripped 2 bases from V and 1 base from J, with 26 bases between. The germline V gene encodes CDR1 SGHTA and CDR2 FQGNSA. CDR3 nucleotides: TGTGCCAGCAGCTTATCCGTCTGGGTGGGGAGCGGGTTAAGCCAAGAGACCCAGTACTTC. Translation gives CASSLSVWVGSGLSQETQYF.

This clonotype turned up a few times. The V and J genes are TRBV12-3 or TRBV12-4 and TRBJ1-5; D is undetermined. This CDR3 has 13 residues. V dropped 1 base and J dropped 6 bases, with 7 bases sitting between them. This CDR3 is CASSLVWGQPQHF. As DNA, the CDR3 is TGTGCCAGCAGTTTAGTATGGGGTCAGCCCCAGCATTTT.

This sequence joins TRBV20-1 and TRBJ2-5, with a possible D match to TRBD1 (6 bases). The ends were cut back, 6 bases at V and 3 bases at J, with 8 bases in the middle. CDR3 length: 11 amino acids. The germline V gene has CDR1 DFQATT and CDR2 SNEGSKA (reference sequence). The CDR3 bases are TGCAGTGCCAACAGGGAAGAGACCCAGTACTTC. This encodes CSANREETQYF.

The chain combines TRBV7-9 with TRBJ2-1; maybe TRBD2 (8 bases). Germline V gives CDR1 SEHNR, CDR2 FQNEAQ (reference sequence). V lost 5 bases to trimming and J lost 14 bases, with 25 bases between them. This CDR3 contains 15 residues. The CDR3 DNA reads TGTGCCAGCAGCCCGGGGGGGACAGTTACAATGAGGGAGTTCTTC. Translated: CASSPGGTVTMREFF.

This clonotype was counted a few times. The chain employs TRBV9 and TRBJ2-2; tentatively, D is TRBD2 (5 bases). Trimming removed 3 bases at V and 1 base at J, with 16 bases between. Germline lookup yields CDR1 SGDLS and CDR2 YYNGEE. This CDR3 spans 17 amino acids. The CDR3 nucleotides are TGTGCCAGCAGCGCCCCCCCAGCGGCGGGGAACACCGGGGAGCTGTTTTTT. As protein: CASSAPPAAGNTGELFF.

The chain carries TRBV18 and TRBJ2-5; no firm D call. CDR1 is KGHSH and CDR2 is LQKENI in the germline V gene. The V gene lost 4 bases and the J gene lost 1 base, with 10 bases spanning the gap. This CDR3 is built from 14 residues. The CDR3 loop reads CASSHGRIQETQYF. For the CDR3, the DNA is TGTGCCAGCTCACACGGACGGATCCAAGAGACCCAGTACTTC. The whole variable domain, filled in from reference TRBV18 and TRBJ2-5, reads NAGVMQNPRHLVRRRGQEARLRCSPMKGHSHVYWYRQLPEEGLKFMVYLQKENIIDESGMPKERFSAEFPKEGPSILRIQQVVRGDSAAYFCASSHGRIQETQYFGPGTRLLVL.

This clonotype was detected ten times or more. The chain has TRBV24-1 and TRBJ2-5; TRBD2 matches at 7 bases. Germline V CDR1 and CDR2: KGHDR, SFDVKD. This CDR3 has 15 residues. Trimming removed 7 bases from V and 0 bases from J; junction bases left unmatched: 7. The CDR3 sequence is CATSALLADQETQYF. CDR3 DNA: TGTGCCACCAGCGCCCTTCTAGCGGACCAAGAGACCCAGTACTTC.

This chain joins TRBV4-3 and TRBJ2-3; D not resolved. V dropped 2 bases and J dropped 1 base, with 7 bases sitting between them. The CDR3 runs 14 residues. CDR1 and CDR2 (germline): LGHNA, YSLEER. The CDR3 sequence: CASSQRSRTDTQYF. Here the CDR3 DNA reads TGCGCCAGCAGCCAAAGATCCCGCACAGATACGCAGTATTTT.

In this sample, this clonotype turned up a few times. The chain joins TRBV5-5 to TRBJ2-7, with D possibly TRBD1 on 6 matching bases. V lost 4 bases to trimming and J lost 3 bases, with 14 bases between them. Germline assignment: CDR1 SGHKS and CDR2 YYEKEE (reference sequence). This CDR3 comprises 14 residues. The CDR3 is CASSRTVPYYEQYV. The CDR3 DNA reads TGTGCCAGCAGCCGGACAGTTCCCTACTACGAGCAGTACGTC.